The next 2 T cell receptor beta chains were all read from a single sample in a study of neurological immune-mediated disorders. TCRdb analysed the 5' RACE reads with MiXCR anew, one entry per CDR3 protein. Of approximately 82,000 distinct CDR3 sequences listed, around 14% are singletons. The sample comprised PBMCs. All receptors derive from a woman aged 45 to 65 in good health.

This clonotype showed up many times. This chain uses TRBV20-1 with TRBJ1-4, with TRBD1 matching over 7 bases. J gave up 7 bases and V 0 bases, and 5 bases lay outside the gene matches. The germline V gene has CDR1 DFQATT and CDR2 SNEGSKA (reference sequence). The CDR3 covers 14 residues. CDR3 amino acids: CSARDRTGFEKLFF. CDR3 nucleotides: TGCAGTGCTAGAGATAGGACAGGCTTTGAAAAACTGTTTTTT.

This chain connects TRBV5-1 to TRBJ2-7; TRBD2 matches at 9 bases. Germline loops: CDR1 SGHRS, CDR2 YFSETQ. The CDR3 length is 17 residues. V gave up 2 bases and J gave up 0 bases; unmatched junction bases: 9. For the CDR3, the DNA is TGCGCCAGCAGCTTTTCGGTTGCGGGAGGGACCTCCTACGAGCAGTACTTC. It translates to CASSFSVAGGTSYEQYF.